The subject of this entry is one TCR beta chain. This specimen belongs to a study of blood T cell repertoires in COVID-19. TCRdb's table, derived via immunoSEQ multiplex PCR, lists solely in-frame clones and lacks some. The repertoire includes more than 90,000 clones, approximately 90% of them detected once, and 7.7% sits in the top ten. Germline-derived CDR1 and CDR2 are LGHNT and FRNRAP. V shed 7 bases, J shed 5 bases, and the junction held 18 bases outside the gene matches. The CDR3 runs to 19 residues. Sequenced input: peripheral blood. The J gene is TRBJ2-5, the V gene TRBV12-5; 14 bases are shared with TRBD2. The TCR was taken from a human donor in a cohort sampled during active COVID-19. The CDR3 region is CASAPRGGRLAGGHETQYF. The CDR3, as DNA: TGTGCTAGTGCCCCACGAGGGGGGCGACTAGCGGGAGGGCACGAGACCCAGTACTTC.